This T cell receptor (beta chain) was captured by sequencing in a study of shared clonotypes between healthy human individuals. The study's findings and limits: The authors sampled blood alone, and tissue repertoires likely differ. What limited the represented genetic and exposure-history diversity was the small number of donors. Generally, naive subsets (rather than memory subsets) showed larger estimated richness.

There are 14 residues in the CDR3. Germline CDR1 MDHEN, CDR2 SYDVKM. Trimming removed 6 bases from V and 0 bases from J; junction bases left unmatched: 3. On this clone itself: Its specificity is unknown.

At deep level, the assay was performed. Method: immunoSEQ multiplex PCR; TCRdb's copy keeps in-frame clones and lacks some. The table shows around 1,900,000 clones, with just over 90% occurring only once. In the naive CD8 group, cells lacked CD45RO and were positively selected for CCR7, so terminally differentiated effector memory CD45RA+ cells were left out. This receptor was obtained from a man younger than 35 in good health. Some clones in this sample may be carry-over from other donors' samples. The rearrangement joins TRBV28 to TRBJ2-7; the match to TRBD1 covers 9 bases. Sequenced input: naive CD8+ T cells from PBMCs. The CDR3 is CASSTGGPSYEQYF. The CDR3 nucleotides are TGTGCCAGCAGCACAGGGGGCCCCTCCTACGAGCAGTACTTC. The variable domain in full, with the rest retrieved from reference TRBV28 and TRBJ2-7, is DVKVTQSSRYLVKRTGEKVFLECVQDMDHENMFWYRQDPGLGLRLIYFSYDVKMKEKGDIPEGYSVSREKKERFSLILESASTNQTSMYLCASSTGGPSYEQYFGPGTRLTVT.